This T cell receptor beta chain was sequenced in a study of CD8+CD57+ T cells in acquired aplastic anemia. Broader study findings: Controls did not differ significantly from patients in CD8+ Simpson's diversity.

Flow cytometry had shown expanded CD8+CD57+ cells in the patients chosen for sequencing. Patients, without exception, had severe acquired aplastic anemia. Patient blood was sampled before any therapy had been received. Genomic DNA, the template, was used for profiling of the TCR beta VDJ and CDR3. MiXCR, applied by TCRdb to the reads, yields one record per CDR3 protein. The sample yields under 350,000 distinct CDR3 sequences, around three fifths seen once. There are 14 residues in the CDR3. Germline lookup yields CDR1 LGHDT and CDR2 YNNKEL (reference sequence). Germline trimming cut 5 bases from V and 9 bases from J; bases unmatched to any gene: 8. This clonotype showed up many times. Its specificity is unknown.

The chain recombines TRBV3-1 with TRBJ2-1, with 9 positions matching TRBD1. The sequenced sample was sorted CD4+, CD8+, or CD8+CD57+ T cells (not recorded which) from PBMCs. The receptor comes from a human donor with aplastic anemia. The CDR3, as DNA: TGTGCCAGCAGCGCAACACAGGGGGCGGTTGAGCAGTTCTTC. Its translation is CASSATQGAVEQFF.